The following is a T cell receptor (beta chain) sequence with its context. Every patient provided from 1 to 8 samples, collected pretreatment and on-treatment. Germline lookup yields CDR1 SGHVS and CDR2 FNYEAQ. The CDR3 covers 13 residues. V lost 3 bases and J lost 9; bases outside the gene matches: 8. These data are taken from a study of PD-L1 blockade in urothelial cancer. Spiking of synthetic TCR analog templates was performed in each PCR. The assay was immunoSEQ multiplex PCR, and TCRdb's table has in-frame clones only and misses some. Here the sample spans around 53,000 clones, over 70% being singletons.

The input for sequencing was PBMCs, taken around atezolizumab (anti-PD-L1) treatment. This rearrangement joins TRBV7-6 to TRBJ2-7; 7 positions agree with TRBD2. This TCR derives from a man aged 35-49 years with urothelial cancer. CDR3: CASSFAGENVQYF. The DNA of the CDR3 is TGTGCCAGCAGCTTTGCGGGAGAGAATGTGCAGTACTTC.